This record looks at one T cell receptor beta chain sequence and its context. As yet, its antigen is unknown. The CDR3 consists of 14 residues. Trimming shortened V by 3 bases and J by 0 bases, and 9 bases separated the two germline ends. Looked up from germline, CDR1 is LNHDA and CDR2 is SQIVND (reference sequence). This specimen belongs to a study of vaccination and CD4 T cells after COVID-19. Study details: Convalescent individuals numbered four females and six males, two being Hispanic. Overlapping SARS-CoV-2, HCoV-NL63, HCoV-OC43 and HCoV-229E spike peptides stimulated the cells. General observations from the study: The median count of SARS-CoV-2-reactive clonotypes rose from approximately 21 to 40, not significantly.

Sequencing of DNA taken from cultured CD4+ T cells relied on the Oncomine TCR Beta short-read assay. TCRdb independently ran MiXCR on the PCR reads; one entry per CDR3 protein. Here the sample spans over 20,000 distinct CDR3 sequences, under 40% being singletons. Indicated time point: late sampling 161 to 241 days after vaccination in a few convalescent patients. The treatment denotes: roughly 11-day PBMC culture with coronavirus spike peptide pools or control peptides (ViraFEST assay). The chain employs TRBV19 and TRBJ2-7; D remains ambiguous. The sequencing used CD4+ T cells from blood, cultured in vitro, collected about 7 months after SARS-CoV-2 vaccination. The receptor was isolated from a human donor who had recovered from COVID-19. The CDR3 nucleotides read TGTGCCAGTAGTATCGGTCAGCCCTCCTACGAGCAGTACTTC. Protein product: CASSIGQPSYEQYF.